The 30 T cell receptor beta chains below all came from one sample that was sequenced in a study of blood T cell repertoires in COVID-19. Data came from immunoSEQ multiplex PCR; TCRdb stores just in-frame clones and leaves some out. The table shows roughly 280,000 clones, with about 88% occurring only once. Sequencing used peripheral blood. These receptors originate from a woman aged 25 to 39 with COVID-19, enrolled during active disease.

This chain links TRBV7-9 with TRBJ1-1; 8 nucleotides match TRBD1. The CDR3 consists of 15 residues. With 5 bases clipped from V and 2 bases from J, the junction kept 7 bases outside the gene matches. In germline, CDR1 is SEHNR, CDR2 FQNEAQ (reference sequence). Here the CDR3 reads CASSPDRGGNTEAFF. The CDR3 DNA reads TGTGCCAGCAGCCCCGACAGGGGTGGTAACACTGAAGCTTTCTTT.

The chain is built from TRBV7-2 and TRBJ2-1, with D perhaps TRBD2 (5 bases). Germline CDR1 reads SGHTA; CDR2 reads FQGNSA. V was clipped by 2 bases and J by 4 bases, with 12 bases between them. The CDR3 loop spans 15 amino acids. DNA for the CDR3: TGTGCCAGCAGCTTAACCCAAGGAGGTTACAATGAGCAGTTCTTC. It specifies CASSLTQGGYNEQFF.

The chain carries TRBV19 and TRBJ1-1, with no clear D. Germline lookup yields CDR1 LNHDA and CDR2 SQIVND (reference sequence). V lost 4 bases, J lost 10 bases, and 16 bases lay in between. The CDR3 is 13 residues long. In nucleotides, the CDR3 is TGTGCCAGTAGTAGGGCAAGGCCGGTTGGAGCTTTCTTT. It translates to CASSRARPVGAFF.

This chain uses TRBV15 with TRBJ1-4; D gene unclear. Trimming removed 0 bases at V and 1 base at J, with 12 bases between. The germline gives CDR1 LNHNV, CDR2 YYDKDF (reference sequence). The CDR3 totals 17 residues. The CDR3 reads CATSRDSMAGTNEKLFF. The CDR3 DNA sequence: TGTGCCACCAGCAGAGATAGTATGGCGGGAACTAATGAAAAACTGTTTTTT.

Remarks on this clone: The sample has other DNA sequences that encode this CDR3 too. This chain links TRBV24-1 with TRBJ2-5; TRBD1 aligns across 9 bases. Trimming cost V 7 bases and J 5 bases; bases outside gene matches: 4. This CDR3 has 13 amino acids. CDR1 and CDR2 (germline): KGHDR, SFDVKD. The CDR3 is CATSTGGEETQYF. Written as DNA, the CDR3 is TGTGCCACCAGCACAGGGGGCGAGGAGACCCAGTACTTC.

The gene calls are TRBV5-1 and TRBJ1-6, with TRBD1 matching over 10 bases. Germline CDR1 is SGHRS and CDR2 is YFSETQ. V lost 3 bases to trimming and J lost 7 bases; unmatched junction nucleotides: 7. The CDR3 runs to 16 residues. CDR3: CASSSTPGQGNSPLHF. The CDR3, as DNA: TGCGCCAGCAGCTCCACACCGGGACAGGGGAATTCACCCCTCCACTTT.

The chain couples TRBV30 to TRBJ1-2; D is possibly TRBD1 (6 bases). This CDR3 contains 16 residues. The V gene lost 1 base and the J gene lost 5 bases, with 20 bases spanning the gap. Germline V gene data show CDR1 as GTSNPN and CDR2 as SVGIG (reference sequence). The CDR3 DNA follows: TGTGCCTGGAGTGATACCGGACAGAGCGGGACATATGGCTACACCTTC. Encoded protein: CAWSDTGQSGTYGYTF.

This chain uses TRBV6-6 with TRBJ2-2; TRBD1 or TRBD2 may be the D gene (5 bases each). Trimming pared 5 bases from V and 2 bases from J, leaving 18 bases between. Germline CDR1 reads MNHNY; CDR2 reads SVGAGI (reference sequence). The CDR3 covers 17 residues. The CDR3 DNA follows: TGTGCCAGCAGTCGAGGGTGGGCAGGACAAAACACCGGGGAGCTGTTTTTT. Its protein product is CASSRGWAGQNTGELFF.

V usage is TRBV30 and J usage is TRBJ1-5; the D is unclear. V lost 3 bases and J 3 bases, leaving 9 bases between the germline ends. CDR3 length equals 13 residues. The germline V gene has CDR1 GTSNPN and CDR2 SVGIG (reference sequence). CDR3 sequence reads: CAWSADPNQPQHF. In DNA form, the CDR3 reads TGTGCCTGGAGCGCGGATCCCAATCAGCCCCAGCATTTT.

This rearrangement joins TRBV15 to TRBJ2-1, with TRBD1 matching 8 bases. The CDR3 covers 16 residues. Germline V CDR1 and CDR2: LNHNV, YYDKDF (reference sequence). With V trimmed by 1 base and J by 4 bases, 6 bases remained unmatched. The DNA for the CDR3 is TGTGCCACCAGCAGAGGGCAGGGGGCGGGTTACAATGAGCAGTTCTTC. Translated: CATSRGQGAGYNEQFF.

V and J are TRBV9 and TRBJ1-2; D remains unclear. Germline-derived CDR1 and CDR2 are SGDLS and YYNGEE. Trimming took 1 base from V and 6 from J, leaving 10 bases between them. The CDR3 spans 13 residues. The CDR3 DNA reads TGTGCCAGCAGCGTAATCCCTCGGGATGGCTACACCTTC. Translation gives CASSVIPRDGYTF.

CDR3 sequence: CAWSVYAGFTNTEAFF. As DNA, the CDR3 is TGTGCCTGGAGTGTATACGCAGGATTTACGAACACTGAAGCTTTCTTT. V usage is TRBV30 and J usage is TRBJ1-1; D is unclear. The CDR3 has 16 amino acids. Trimming took 0 bases from V and 1 from J, leaving 15 bases between them. The germline V gene has CDR1 GTSNPN and CDR2 SVGIG (reference sequence).

The V gene is TRBV5-1, the J gene TRBJ2-7; possible D gene TRBD2, 5 bases. CDR1 SGHRS and CDR2 YFSETQ come from the germline V gene. The CDR3 sequence is 14 residues long. V was trimmed by 4 bases and J by 2 bases, leaving 13 bases between them. In DNA, the CDR3 is TGCGCCAGCAGCCGGAGAGGACTTACCTACGAGCAGTACTTC. This sequence encodes CASSRRGLTYEQYF.

The chain uses TRBV7-9 and TRBJ2-7, with TRBD1 as a possible D gene (5 bases). Trimming pared 8 bases from V and 1 base from J, leaving 9 bases between. The CDR3 loop spans 12 amino acids. Germline CDR1 is SEHNR and CDR2 is FQNEAQ (reference sequence). The CDR3 is CASGAPSYEQYF. In nucleotides, the CDR3 is TGTGCCAGCGGGGCCCCATCCTACGAGCAGTACTTC.

This sequence joins TRBV19 and TRBJ1-6; 7 bases are shared with TRBD1. The CDR3 extends over 15 amino acids. The germline CDR1 and CDR2 sequences are LNHDA and SQIVND (reference sequence). The J segment lost 6 bases and the V segment lost 6 bases, leaving 8 bases of the junction unmatched. This CDR3 reads CASRTTGTANSPLHF. In nucleotides, the CDR3 is TGTGCCAGTAGAACCACCGGGACAGCTAATTCACCCCTCCACTTT.

This chain uses TRBV28 with TRBJ1-1; no definite D call. Germline CDR1 reads MDHEN; CDR2 reads SYDVKM. V was shortened by 8 bases and J by 5 bases, with 21 bases between the two germline ends. This CDR3 region has 15 residues. The CDR3 DNA reads TGTGCCAGCGGTCGGGGAGGCGGCAGGTATACTGAAGCTTTCTTT. It codes for CASGRGGGRYTEAFF.

The gene calls are TRBV6-4 and TRBJ2-3, with a tentative D call TRBD1 (5 bases). Germline V CDR1 and CDR2: MRHNA, SNTAGT. CDR3 length: 14 residues. Trimming took off 3 bases at V and 2 bases at J, with 9 bases between the two ends. CDR3: CASSESDTTDTQYF. The CDR3 bases are TGTGCCAGCAGTGAATCGGACACCACAGATACGCAGTATTTT.

V is TRBV7-2 and J is TRBJ2-3; D is possibly TRBD2 (6 bases). CDR1 is SGHTA and CDR2 is FQGNSA in the germline V gene. V was pared by 4 bases and J by 2 bases, with 10 bases between. The CDR3 runs 14 residues. Here the CDR3 reads CASSSGLNTDTQYF. For the CDR3, the DNA is TGTGCCAGCAGCTCGGGACTTAACACAGATACGCAGTATTTT.

This chain joins TRBV19 and TRBJ1-1, with D perhaps matching TRBD1 (6 bases). Trimming removed 7 bases at V and 8 bases at J, with 14 bases between. The germline CDR1 and CDR2 sequences are LNHDA and SQIVND (reference sequence). The CDR3 extends over 12 amino acids. Written as DNA, the CDR3 is TGTGCCAGTACTTGGGGGGGCAGGGAAGCTTTCTTT. Protein sequence: CASTWGGREAFF.

This rearrangement joins TRBV2 to TRBJ1-3, with a weak D call TRBD1 (6 bases). The CDR3 has 14 residues. Trimming stripped 6 bases from V and 4 bases from J, with 13 bases between. Per the germline V gene, CDR1 is SNHLY and CDR2 is FYNNEI. Written as DNA, the CDR3 is TGTGCCAGCAGGGGGGACATCGCCGGAAACACCATATATTTT. The encoded protein is CASRGDIAGNTIYF.

The chain is built from TRBV5-1 and TRBJ2-3, with 11 bases aligning to TRBD2. CDR1 is SGHRS, CDR2 YFSETQ, per germline. The ends lost 4 bases at V and 2 bases at J; junction bases unmatched: 6. This CDR3 has 16 amino acids. The CDR3 DNA reads TGCGCCAGCAGCCCCGGGACTAGCGGTTCCACAGATACGCAGTATTTT. It specifies CASSPGTSGSTDTQYF.

The chain is built from TRBV24-1 and TRBJ2-5; 7 positions match TRBD1. CDR3 size: 14 residues. Germline loops: CDR1 KGHDR, CDR2 SFDVKD. Germline trimming cut 4 bases from V and 5 bases from J; bases unmatched to any gene: 6. CDR3 region: CATSDGQVGETQYF. The CDR3 DNA follows: TGTGCCACCAGTGACGGACAGGTCGGGGAGACCCAGTACTTC.

The chain recombines TRBV7-3 with TRBJ1-2, with TRBD1 matching over 7 bases. The V segment lost 5 bases and the J segment 3 bases; nucleotides outside the gene matches: 3. The V gene's germline CDR1 is SGHTA and CDR2 FQGTGA. The CDR3 covers 13 residues. The CDR3 region has the DNA TGTGCCAGCAGCCTTGGACAGGACTATGGCTACACCTTC. Translated, it gives CASSLGQDYGYTF.

The rearrangement joins TRBV4-3 to TRBJ2-3; TRBD2 agrees at 8 bases. V shed 0 bases, J shed 6 bases, and the junction held 5 bases outside the gene matches. The CDR3 is 15 amino acids. Germline V gene data show CDR1 as LGHNA and CDR2 as YSLEER. CDR3 in amino acids: CASSQDPAGDDTQYF. DNA of the CDR3: TGCGCCAGCAGCCAAGACCCAGCGGGAGATGATACGCAGTATTTT.

The genes are TRBV27 and TRBJ2-1, with TRBD1 identical over 7 bases. The CDR3 runs 14 residues. V lost 3 bases, J lost 7 bases, and 6 bases stayed unmatched. Looked up from germline, CDR1 is MNHEY and CDR2 is SMNVEV (reference sequence). The CDR3 reads CASSFWDRGNEQFF. The CDR3 bases are TGTGCCAGCAGTTTTTGGGACAGAGGGAATGAGCAGTTCTTC.

This clone was counted once. The chain has TRBV24-1 and TRBJ2-5, with TRBD1 as a possible D gene (6 bases). V lost 3 bases to trimming and J lost 5 bases, with 15 bases between them. Germline V gene sequence: CDR1 KGHDR, CDR2 SFDVKD. The length of the CDR3 is 15 residues. For the CDR3, the DNA is TGTGCCACCAGTGATCGGACAGCGTCGATTGAGACCCAGTACTTC. As protein: CATSDRTASIETQYF.

V and J are TRBV9 and TRBJ1-2; tentatively, D is TRBD1 (5 bases). V lost 1 base and J 6 bases, leaving 22 bases between the germline ends. The CDR3 length is 17 residues. Germline assignment: CDR1 SGDLS and CDR2 YYNGEE. DNA of the CDR3: TGTGCCAGCAGCGTATACCCTGGGGGTAGCGGAGGGGATGGCTACACCTTC. Its protein product is CASSVYPGGSGGDGYTF.

This chain joins TRBV10-2 and TRBJ1-1, with a possible D match to TRBD1 (5 bases). V was pared by 6 bases and J by 1 base, with 9 bases between. The CDR3 is made up of 13 amino acids. Germline loops: CDR1 WSHSY, CDR2 SAAADI. The CDR3 protein is CASRAGGNTEAFF. The CDR3 coding sequence is TGCGCCAGCAGGGCCGGGGGGAACACTGAAGCTTTCTTT.

This sequence joins TRBV28 and TRBJ1-2; TRBD1 matches 9 bases. The CDR3 consists of 17 residues. The V segment lost 5 bases and the J segment 8 bases; nucleotides outside the gene matches: 18. Germline V CDR1 and CDR2: MDHEN, SYDVKM. For the CDR3, the DNA is TGTGCCAGCAGTCAGACAACAGGGGGCTGGAGGGTTATGGGCTACACCTTC. It specifies CASSQTTGGWRVMGYTF.

The chain joins TRBV5-1 to TRBJ1-1; TRBD1 might be the D (6 bases). The CDR3 spans 13 residues. Trimming pared 4 bases from V and 3 bases from J, leaving 10 bases between. From germline, CDR1 is SGHRS and CDR2 YFSETQ. For the CDR3, the DNA is TGCGCCAGCAGCCCTGGACAGCACACTGAAGCTTTCTTT. Translating it yields CASSPGQHTEAFF. Full variable domain (outside the CDR3, taken from reference TRBV5-1 and TRBJ1-1): KAGVTQTPRYLIKTRGQQVTLSCSPISGHRSVSWYQQTPGQGLQFLFEYFSETQRNKGNFPGRFSGRQFSNSRSEMNVSTLELGDSALYLCASSPGQHTEAFFGQGTRLTVV.